The entry below describes one TCR beta chain. There are 14 residues in the CDR3. Germline CDR1 SGHKS, CDR2 YYEKEE (reference sequence). The V gene lost 4 bases and the J gene lost 4 bases, with 14 bases spanning the gap. As handled by the study authors: Amplification of reference gene primers provided the estimated nucleated cell counts. Only in-frame clones appear in the TCRdb table, and some are missing; sequencing was by immunoSEQ multiplex PCR. The V and J calls and clone size were taken over from that table, and D and trimming were inferred from the DNA. Here the sample spans 150,000 to 200,000 clones, nearly 90% being singletons. These data belong to a study of blood T cell repertoires in COVID-19. Overall study: Whether acute or convalescent, the COVID-19 samples came from the United States, Italy and Spain. Nucleic acid was either cDNA or gDNA, and it came from T cells, B-cell-depleted T cells, or PBMCs.

This chain connects TRBV5-5 to TRBJ1-1; tentatively, D is TRBD1 (5 bases). The sample was peripheral blood. This receptor was obtained from a man in his sixties with active or convalescent COVID-19. The DNA for the CDR3 is TGTGCCAGCAGCGTTCAGGGTTTCGGCACTGAAGCTTTCTTT. This gives the protein CASSVQGFGTEAFF.